This TCR beta chain was sequenced during a study of radiotherapy plus CTLA-4 blockade in lung cancer. Profiled with immunoSEQ multiplex PCR; TCRdb holds only in-frame clones, not every one. The profile shows some 110,000 clones, under 90% of them singletons. With 5 bases removed from V and 4 bases from J, the gap between germline ends came to 16 bases. The CDR3 has 14 amino acids. CDR1 is SGHRS and CDR2 is YFSETQ in the germline V gene. This material consisted of peripheral blood, taken from a patient treated with radiotherapy plus ipilimumab. The clonotype comes from a human donor with non-small cell lung cancer that progressed on radiotherapy plus ipilimumab. Some clones in this sample may be carry-over from other donors' samples. The V and J genes are TRBV5-1 and TRBJ2-7; a possible D gene is TRBD2 (6 bases). DNA for the CDR3: TGCGCCAGCAGGGCGGGAACGGGACCTTACGAGCAGTACTTC. It translates to CASRAGTGPYEQYF.